The rows below give T cell receptor beta chains drawn from one sample of a study of blood T cell repertoires in COVID-19. TCRdb's table, derived via immunoSEQ multiplex PCR, lists solely in-frame clones and lacks some. The sample includes 120,000 or so clones, around 85% of them seen just once. The material sequenced was peripheral blood. The receptors shown here come from a woman aged 50 to 60 with acute or convalescent COVID-19. Both conserved end residues are part of each CDR3. The D gene is left open where the match is weak. Expanded clones get a size class; other rows say once, few or many, or leave the size out.

>once|TRBJ2-7|TRBD1|TRBV5-1
TGCGCCAGCAGCTCAGGACAGGTAGCGACCTACGAGCAGTACTTC
CASSSGQVATYEQYF
>-|TRBJ2-7|-|TRBV12-3/TRBV12-4
TGTGCCTCCAGTCGGGGATACTCCTACGAGCAGTACTTC
CASSRGYSYEQYF
>-|TRBJ1-6|TRBD1|TRBV2
TGTGCCAGCATGAAACCGGGACAGATGGATTTTAATTCACCCCTCCACTTT
CASMKPGQMDFNSPLHF
>-|TRBJ1-5|-|TRBV7-2
TGTGCCAGCAGCCCAACCCCACTGACAGGAAATCAGCCCCAGCATTTT
CASSPTPLTGNQPQHF
>-|TRBJ2-3|TRBD2|TRBV4-1
TGCGCCAGCAGCCAAGAAGGGAGGGGCACAGATACGCAGTATTTT
CASSQEGRGTDTQYF
>-|TRBJ1-6|-|TRBV19
TGTGCCAGTAGTGAGGGAATCTATAATTCACCCCTCCACTTT
CASSEGIYNSPLHF
>many|TRBJ2-7|TRBD2|TRBV9
TGTGCCAGCAGCGTACGCGGGGGGTCGTACGAGCAGTACTTC
CASSVRGGSYEQYF
>-|TRBJ2-2|TRBD2|TRBV9
TGTGCCAGCAGCACAGTAGTAGCGGGGGGGAGCGCCGGGGAGCTGTTTTTT
CASSTVVAGGSAGELFF
>few|TRBJ1-1|TRBD1|TRBV18
TGTGCCAGCTCACCGGACAGGTTTAACGCTGAAGCTTTCTTT
CASSPDRFNAEAFF
>-|TRBJ2-3|TRBD2|TRBV6-5
TGTGCCAGCAGGACTAGCGGGGGTACAGATACGCAGTATTTT
CASRTSGGTDTQYF
>-|TRBJ1-5|TRBD1|TRBV20-1
TGCAGTGCTAGTTATCGTCCCTCGACAGGGCCATATAGCAATCAGCCCCAGCATTTT
CSASYRPSTGPYSNQPQHF
>-|TRBJ2-2|TRBD2|TRBV12-5
TGTGCTAGTGGTCCTCGCCGGGGGGGCAACACCGGGGAGCTGTTTTTT
CASGPRRGGNTGELFF
>-|TRBJ1-2|-|TRBV7-9
TGTGCCAGCAGCCCAGTAGGGGGGGGCTATGGCTACACCTTC
CASSPVGGGYGYTF
>-|TRBJ2-3|TRBD2|TRBV27
TGTGCCAGCAGTTTATCGAGTGGACTAGCGGGGGGTTATACGCAGTATTTT
CASSLSSGLAGGYTQYF
>-|TRBJ2-2|-|TRBV25-1
TGTGCCAGCGTCAACACCAACGCGGGCACCGGGGAGCTGTTTTTT
CASVNTNAGTGELFF
>-|TRBJ1-2|TRBD1|TRBV19
TGTGCCAGTAGTGTGTCCCGGGACAGGGTCACCTATGGCTACACCTTC
CASSVSRDRVTYGYTF
>few|TRBJ2-3|-|TRBV6-4
TGTGCCAGCAGTGACTCGAAGGTTCCTAGCTCCCCAGATACGCAGTATTTT
CASSDSKVPSSPDTQYF
>-|TRBJ2-4|TRBD2|TRBV3-1/TRBV3-2
TGTGCCAGCAGCCAAGTTCTAGCGGGGGGGCAAAACATTCAGTACTTC
CASSQVLAGGQNIQYF
>-|TRBJ2-1|TRBD2|TRBV7-2
TGTGCCAGCAGCTTAAGCGGGGGAGGGTCCTACAATGAGCAGTTCTTC
CASSLSGGGSYNEQFF
>few|TRBJ1-2|TRBD1|TRBV5-1
TGCGCCAGCAGCCCGGGACAGGGAGGCTACTATGGCTACACCTTC
CASSPGQGGYYGYTF
>-|TRBJ2-7|TRBD1|TRBV7-7
TGTGCCAGCAGCTTACGGGCCCCGGGACAGGGGGAAAAGAGCGAGCAGTACTTC
CASSLRAPGQGEKSEQYF
>-|TRBJ1-1|TRBD1|TRBV30
TGTGCCTGGAGTGAGTACAGGGGGAGGACTGAAGCTTTCTTT
CAWSEYRGRTEAFF
>-|TRBJ1-2|TRBD1|TRBV19
TGTGCCAGTAGTATGACAGGGGACTATGGCTACACCTTC
CASSMTGDYGYTF
>-|TRBJ1-1|-|TRBV5-1
TGCGCCAGCAGCAAAGACTCAGGGACTGAAGCTTTCTTT
CASSKDSGTEAFF
>-|TRBJ1-2|TRBD1|TRBV2
TGTGCCAGCAGCGAACTCGCGGGAGGGGGCGGTGGCTACACCTTC
CASSELAGGGGGYTF
>-|TRBJ1-2|TRBD1|TRBV10-3
TGTGCCATCAGTGAGTCGCCAGGGGGTCTCTATGGCTACACCTTC
CAISESPGGLYGYTF
>-|TRBJ1-1|TRBD1|TRBV13
TGTGCCAGCAGGCCTTATGAGAGAACAGGGGGCACAAACACTGAAGCTTTCTTT
CASRPYERTGGTNTEAFF
>-|TRBJ1-1|-|TRBV29-1
TGCAGCGTGGGCGCGGGTCTGCGGACTGAAGCTTTCTTT
CSVGAGLRTEAFF
>few|TRBJ1-2|-|TRBV5-4
TGTGCCAGCAGCTTGGGAATCGGACAGTCCTATGGCTACACCTTC
CASSLGIGQSYGYTF
>-|TRBJ1-4|-|TRBV5-1
TGCGCCAGCAGCCCAGGCGGACAGTTGGTTGGAGAAAAACTGTTTTTT
CASSPGGQLVGEKLFF
>once|TRBJ2-7|-|TRBV5-6
TGTGCCAGCAGCTTGTGGAGGGGTTTGGTGTACGAGCAGTACTTC
CASSLWRGLVYEQYF
>-|TRBJ1-3|-|TRBV29-1
TGCAGCGTTTCGCGGGCGAGCTCTGGAAACACCATATATTTT
CSVSRASSGNTIYF
>-|TRBJ2-1|-|TRBV24-1
TGTGCCACCAGTGACCCCCAGGGGCACTACAATGAGCAGTTCTTC
CATSDPQGHYNEQFF